This is a list of T cell receptor beta chains from one sample in a study of shared clonotypes between healthy human individuals. Data came from immunoSEQ multiplex PCR; TCRdb stores just in-frame clones and leaves some out. The data contain some 2,100,000 clones, 90% to 97% of them singletons. Input material: naive CD4+ T cells sorted from blood. Every receptor here comes from a man aged 18 to 35 in good health. Both conserved end residues are part of each CDR3. The D gene is left open where the match is weak. Some rows have no size entry. The others give once, few or many, or a class for an expanded clone.

V gene	D gene	J gene	clone size	CDR3 protein	CDR3 DNA
TRBV30	-	TRBJ2-2	-	CACEGPRWSLDTGELFF	TGTGCCTGTGAGGGACCCCGCTGGTCGCTGGACACCGGGGAGCTGTTTTTT
TRBV11-3	-	TRBJ2-1	once	CASSPFRTTEQFF	TGTGCCAGCAGCCCATTCCGGACTACCGAGCAGTTCTTC
TRBV4-1	-	TRBJ1-5	once	CASSQERIGQPQHF	TGCGCCAGCAGCCAAGAACGGATAGGTCAGCCCCAGCATTTT
TRBV28	-	TRBJ2-4	once	CASSPAPLAKNIQYF	TGTGCCAGCAGCCCTGCCCCTCTAGCCAAAAACATTCAGTACTTC
TRBV5-1	-	TRBJ1-5	-	CASSLGQYSNQPQHF	TGCGCCAGCAGCTTGGGACAGTATAGCAATCAGCCCCAGCATTTT
TRBV2	TRBD1	TRBJ1-3	-	CASSAQGEAGNTIYF	TGTGCCAGCAGTGCGCAGGGGGAGGCTGGAAACACCATATATTTT
TRBV7-2	-	TRBJ1-5	-	CASSWGQGRGNQPQHF	TGTGCCAGCAGCTGGGGCCAGGGAAGGGGGAATCAGCCCCAGCATTTT
TRBV7-9	-	TRBJ2-5	many	CASSPPDSYQETQYF	TGTGCCAGCAGCCCCCCGGACAGCTACCAAGAGACCCAGTACTTC
TRBV19	-	TRBJ1-2	once	CASTHRGASSGYTF	TGTGCCAGTACCCATAGGGGGGCGTCAAGTGGCTACACCTTC
TRBV4-1	-	TRBJ2-2	-	CASSQAFGELFF	TGCGCCAGCAGCCAAGCCTTCGGGGAGCTGTTTTTT
TRBV6-5	-	TRBJ2-7	-	CASMRGPSYEQYF	TGTGCCAGCATGAGAGGGCCGTCCTACGAGCAGTACTTC